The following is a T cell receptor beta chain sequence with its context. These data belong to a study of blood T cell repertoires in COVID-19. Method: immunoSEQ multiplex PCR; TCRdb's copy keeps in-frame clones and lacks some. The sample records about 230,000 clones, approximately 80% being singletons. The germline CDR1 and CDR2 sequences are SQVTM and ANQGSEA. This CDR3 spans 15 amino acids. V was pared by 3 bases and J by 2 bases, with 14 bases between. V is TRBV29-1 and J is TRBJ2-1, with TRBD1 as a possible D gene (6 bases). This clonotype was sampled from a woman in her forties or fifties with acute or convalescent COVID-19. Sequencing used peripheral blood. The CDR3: CSVDVRGLTYNEQFF. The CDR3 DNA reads TGCAGCGTTGACGTCAGGGGCTTAACCTACAATGAGCAGTTCTTC.